These 31 T cell receptor beta chains came from one sample sequenced in a study of T cell changes during pregnancy in multiple sclerosis. The table came from immunoSEQ multiplex PCR; TCRdb's copy has only in-frame clones and leaves some out. The sample shows 32,000 or so clones, roughly 90% of them seen only once. Source: CD4+ T cells from peripheral blood mononuclear cells, taken in the second trimester of pregnancy. The receptor source for this set is a female donor with multiple sclerosis, enrolled in a pregnancy study.

The chain links TRBV29-1 to TRBJ2-2, with 13 bases lining up with TRBD2. The CDR3 has 15 residues. Germline-derived CDR1 and CDR2 are SQVTM and ANQGSEA. J lost 0 bases, V lost 6 bases, and 1 base had no gene match. The CDR3 DNA follows: TGCAGCGTGGGGACTAGCGGGACGAACACCGGGGAGCTGTTTTTT. Translation: CSVGTSGTNTGELFF.

This clone was observed a few times. V and J are TRBV30 and TRBJ2-5; possibly TRBD1 for D (5 bases). This CDR3 comprises 13 residues. Germline V gives CDR1 GTSNPN, CDR2 SVGIG (reference sequence). The ends were cut back, 0 bases at V and 5 bases at J, with 10 bases in the middle. The CDR3 reads CAWSVGVVETQYF. The CDR3 nucleotides are TGTGCCTGGAGTGTAGGGGTGGTCGAGACCCAGTACTTC.

The chain combines TRBV14 with TRBJ1-3; unclear D gene. Trimming took off 1 base at V and 1 base at J, with 5 bases between the two ends. CDR3 size: 14 residues. Germline V gene data show CDR1 as SGHDN and CDR2 as FVKESK. The CDR3 sequence is CASSQGRSGNTIYF. The CDR3 nucleotides are TGTGCCAGCAGCCAAGGTAGATCTGGAAACACCATATATTTT.

This clone is medium-sized in the sample. The rearrangement joins TRBV18 to TRBJ2-7; D possibly corresponds to TRBD2 (5 bases). Trimming removed 3 bases at V and 1 base at J, with 7 bases between. The CDR3 spans 13 residues. Germline CDR1 reads KGHSH; CDR2 reads LQKENI. The CDR3 region has the DNA TGTGCCAGCTCACCCGGGGAATCCTACGAGCAGTACTTC. It translates to CASSPGESYEQYF.

This chain connects TRBV6-5 to TRBJ1-1, with TRBD1 matching 8 bases. V lost 2 bases, J lost 3 bases, and 2 bases stayed unmatched. Germline V CDR1 and CDR2: MNHEY, SVGAGI. CDR3 length: 14 amino acids. The CDR3 region has the DNA TGTGCCAGCAGTTACCGACAGGGGTACACTGAAGCTTTCTTT. This codes for CASSYRQGYTEAFF.

The chain recombines TRBV19 with TRBJ2-7; possibly TRBD1 for D (5 bases). V lost 1 base and J 6 bases, leaving 10 bases between the germline ends. CDR1 LNHDA and CDR2 SQIVND come from the germline V gene (reference sequence). The CDR3 consists of 13 residues. Here the CDR3 reads CASSIVGRVEQYF. CDR3 DNA sequence: TGTGCCAGTAGTATAGTAGGCAGGGTCGAGCAGTACTTC. Based on the CDR3 plus reference TRBV19 and TRBJ2-7, the full variable domain is DGGITQSPKYLFRKEGQNVTLSCEQNLNHDAMYWYRQDPGQGLRLIYYSQIVNDFQKGDIAEGYSVSREKKESFPLTVTSAQKNPTAFYLCASSIVGRVEQYFGPGTRLTVT.

The J gene is TRBJ1-4, the V gene TRBV5-1, with 9 positions matching TRBD1. The J segment lost 8 bases and the V segment lost 0 bases, leaving 5 bases of the junction unmatched. This CDR3 spans 15 amino acids. The germline gives CDR1 SGHRS, CDR2 YFSETQ. The CDR3 DNA sequence: TGCGCCAGCAGCTTGGGGGGGACAGGGAGCGAAAAACTGTTTTTT. Residues: CASSLGGTGSEKLFF.

The chain has TRBV4-3 and TRBJ2-2; 7 bases match TRBD2. The CDR3 loop spans 14 amino acids. Germline V gene sequence: CDR1 LGHNA, CDR2 YSLEER. The V gene end was trimmed by 1 base and the J gene end by 5 bases; junction bases not matched to a gene: 1. The CDR3 coding sequence is TGCGCCAGCAGCCAAGGGGAGGGAACCGGGGAGCTGTTTTTT. Translating it yields CASSQGEGTGELFF.

By frequency in the sample, this clone is medium-sized (0.01 to 0.1%). Here the CDR3 DNA reads TGTGCCAGCAGTCCGTCTAGTATTACTCAGGGCTACACCTTC. The encoded protein is CASSPSSITQGYTF. This chain joins TRBV6-1 and TRBJ1-2; no firm D call. CDR1 is MNHNS, CDR2 SASEGT, per germline. CDR3 length: 14 amino acids. V gave up 5 bases and J gave up 8 bases, with 18 bases separating them.

The rearrangement uses TRBV5-6 and TRBJ1-1; the D gene is possibly TRBD1 (5 bases). Germline loops: CDR1 SGHDT, CDR2 YYEEEE. The CDR3 covers 15 residues. V was cut by 4 bases and J by 4 bases, with 17 bases left in between. The CDR3 nucleotides read TGTGCCAGCAGCCGACAAACGACAGTTGGCACTGAAGCTTTCTTT. This gives the protein CASSRQTTVGTEAFF.

V is TRBV5-1 and J is TRBJ2-3; D ambiguous. The CDR3 sequence is 15 residues long. Per germline, CDR1 SGHRS and CDR2 YFSETQ. V was trimmed by 0 bases and J by 0 bases, leaving 8 bases between them. The CDR3 loop reads CASSLETPSTDTQYF. The CDR3 DNA follows: TGCGCCAGCAGCTTGGAGACACCTAGCACAGATACGCAGTATTTT.

V is TRBV6-5 and J is TRBJ1-1; possibly TRBD1 for D (6 bases). The CDR3 sequence is 15 residues long. CDR1 is MNHEY, CDR2 SVGAGI, per germline. Trimming removed 2 bases at V and 1 base at J, with 11 bases between. In DNA form, the CDR3 reads TGTGCCAGCAGTTACGATAGACAGGCGAACACTGAAGCTTTCTTT. Its protein is CASSYDRQANTEAFF.

The chain has TRBV9 and TRBJ2-1, with 12 bases identical to TRBD2. Germline V CDR1 and CDR2: SGDLS, YYNGEE. This CDR3 has 16 amino acids. J was trimmed by 7 bases and V by 0 bases; bases with no gene match: 5. The CDR3, as DNA: TGTGCCAGCAGCGTAGGGGCTAGCGGGGGGGGGAATGAGCAGTTCTTC. Protein: CASSVGASGGGNEQFF.

The rearrangement joins TRBV6-5 to TRBJ1-1; TRBD1 agrees at 7 bases. Trimming took 4 bases from V and 10 from J; bases not matched to a gene: 9. Germline V gives CDR1 MNHEY, CDR2 SVGAGI. This CDR3 is built from 13 residues. CDR3 in amino acids: CASSSRQGLGAFF. CDR3 nucleotide sequence: TGTGCCAGCAGTTCCCGACAGGGCCTAGGAGCTTTCTTT.

The chain employs TRBV7-7 and TRBJ2-7; TRBD2 is a possible D gene (5 bases). Trimming stripped 2 bases from V and 7 bases from J, with 15 bases between. CDR1 is SSHAT, CDR2 FNYEAQ, per germline (reference sequence). This CDR3 has 14 amino acids. This CDR3 is CASSLTGIGEEQYF. CDR3 DNA: TGTGCCAGCAGCTTAACCGGGATCGGTGAGGAGCAGTACTTC. Variable domain in full (rest from reference TRBV7-7 and TRBJ2-7): GAGVSQSPRYKVTKRGQDVTLRCDPISSHATLYWYQQALGQGPEFLTYFNYEAQPDKSGLPSDRFSAERPEGSISTLTIQRTEQRDSAMYRCASSLTGIGEEQYFGPGTRLTVT.

The chain carries TRBV11-2 and TRBJ2-7; a possible D gene is TRBD1 (6 bases). Germline assignment: CDR1 SGHAT and CDR2 FQNNGV. V was shortened by 6 bases and J by 2 bases, with 23 bases between the two germline ends. CDR3 size: 17 residues. The CDR3 nucleotides are TGTGCCAGCAGTCCCATTCAGCACAGGGCTAATGCCTACGAGCAGTACTTC. This gives the protein CASSPIQHRANAYEQYF.

This chain uses TRBV4-2 with TRBJ2-7; possible D gene TRBD1, 5 bases. Trimming took 3 bases from V and 1 from J, leaving 10 bases between them. This CDR3 has 14 residues. Germline V lookup: CDR1 LGHNA, CDR2 YNFKEQ. The CDR3 loop reads CASSQKGQSYEQYF. CDR3 in DNA: TGTGCCAGCAGCCAGAAGGGGCAATCCTACGAGCAGTACTTC.

The rearrangement uses TRBV5-1 and TRBJ2-3, with 8 positions matching TRBD2. Germline loops: CDR1 SGHRS, CDR2 YFSETQ. The ends lost 0 bases at V and 1 base at J; junction bases unmatched: 4. The CDR3 length is 16 residues. CDR3 DNA: TGCGCCAGCAGCTTGGCGGGGGGGCTGGGCACAGATACGCAGTATTTT. Translation: CASSLAGGLGTDTQYF.

The genes are TRBV5-1 and TRBJ2-5, with a weak D call TRBD2 (6 bases). There are 13 residues in the CDR3. Trimming pared 6 bases from V and 1 base from J, leaving 10 bases between. Germline V lookup: CDR1 SGHRS, CDR2 YFSETQ. CDR3 in DNA: TGCGCCAGCACGTTGGGACTCCAAGAGACCCAGTACTTC. This encodes CASTLGLQETQYF.

The V gene is TRBV15, the J gene TRBJ1-1; possibly TRBD1 for D (6 bases). V was clipped by 5 bases and J by 6 bases, with 16 bases between them. This CDR3 contains 14 residues. CDR1 and CDR2 (germline): LNHNV, YYDKDF (reference sequence). As DNA, the CDR3 is TGTGCCACCAGCCCTCGGACAGCGTTCGCTGAAGCTTTCTTT. It encodes CATSPRTAFAEAFF. The whole variable domain, remainder taken from reference TRBV15 and TRBJ1-1, is DAMVIQNPRYQVTQFGKPVTLSCSQTLNHNVMYWYQQKSSQAPKLLFHYYDKDFNNEADTPDNFQSRRPNTSFCFLDIRSPGLGDTAMYLCATSPRTAFAEAFFGQGTRLTVV.

The rearrangement links TRBV14 to TRBJ2-3; D call uncertain. V lost 4 bases to trimming and J lost 3 bases, with 11 bases between them. Germline loops: CDR1 SGHDN, CDR2 FVKESK. CDR3 size: 14 residues. Written as DNA, the CDR3 is TGTGCCAGCAGCCCCCGGCAGGAAACAGATACGCAGTATTTT. Its translation: CASSPRQETDTQYF.

This clone appeared once. J is TRBJ2-6 and V is TRBV7-6; TRBD1 matches at 10 bases. The germline V gene has CDR1 SGHVS and CDR2 FNYEAQ. The CDR3 length is 16 residues. Trimming took 5 bases from V and 3 from J; bases not matched to a gene: 4. CDR3 bases: TGTGCCAGCAGCAGACAGGGGGCCGGTGGGGCCAACGTCCTGACTTTC. It is translated as CASSRQGAGGANVLTF.

V gene TRBV9 combines with J gene TRBJ1-2; D might be TRBD1 (6 bases). Trimming took 0 bases from V and 0 from J, leaving 9 bases between them. The CDR3 has 15 residues. Germline V gene lookup returns CDR1 SGDLS and CDR2 YYNGEE. CDR3 in DNA: TGTGCCAGCAGCGTAGGTACAGGGTCTAACTATGGCTACACCTTC. Translation: CASSVGTGSNYGYTF.

The V and J genes are TRBV14 and TRBJ1-6; D is uncertain. Between the trimmed V and J ends, which lost 3 bases and 3 bases, there was a span of 12 bases. The CDR3 is 16 amino acids. The germline gives CDR1 SGHDN, CDR2 FVKESK. As DNA, the CDR3 is TGTGCCAGCAGCCATTTAGCGGATAACTATAATTCACCCCTCCACTTT. This encodes CASSHLADNYNSPLHF. Using reference TRBV14 and TRBJ1-6 for the parts outside the CDR3, the full variable domain is EAGVTQFPSHSVIEKGQTVTLRCDPISGHDNLYWYRRVMGKEIKFLLHFVKESKQDESGMPNNRFLAERTGGTYSTLKVQPAELEDSGVYFCASSHLADNYNSPLHFGNGTRLTVT.

The V and J genes are TRBV5-8 and TRBJ1-1, with 7 bases matching TRBD1. The CDR3 sequence is 14 residues long. Germline trimming cut 4 bases from V and 1 base from J; bases unmatched to any gene: 4. Germline lookup yields CDR1 SGHTS and CDR2 YDEGEE. In DNA, the CDR3 is TGTGCCAGCAGCCTGACAGGGACGAACACTGAAGCTTTCTTT. Amino acid sequence: CASSLTGTNTEAFF.

The chain carries TRBV6-6 and TRBJ1-4, with D uncertain. This CDR3 spans 14 amino acids. Between the trimmed V and J ends, which lost 2 bases and 8 bases, there was a span of 12 bases. Germline CDR1 reads MNHNY; CDR2 reads SVGAGI (reference sequence). CDR3 sequence: CASSYRPGGEKLFF. The CDR3 nucleotides are TGTGCCAGCAGTTACAGGCCGGGTGGAGAAAAACTGTTTTTT.

V and J are TRBV5-1 and TRBJ2-7, with 10 positions matching TRBD2. The V and J ends lost 0 bases and 4 bases, in that order; junction bases with no gene match: 16. The germline V gene has CDR1 SGHRS and CDR2 YFSETQ. This CDR3 has 19 amino acids. In DNA, the CDR3 is TGCGCCAGCAGCTTGGGACCTCTGGGAGCGGGAGGGCCTGTGTACGAGCAGTACTTC. Amino acid sequence: CASSLGPLGAGGPVYEQYF.

This chain connects TRBV27 to TRBJ1-2, with 8 bases matching TRBD1. Germline V gives CDR1 MNHEY, CDR2 SMNVEV (reference sequence). CDR3 length: 14 amino acids. The ends lost 6 bases at V and 8 bases at J; junction bases unmatched: 11. The CDR3 sequence: CASSQGAPRIGYTF. CDR3 DNA sequence: TGTGCCAGCAGCCAGGGGGCGCCTCGGATCGGCTACACCTTC.

This clone was recorded only once. The chain employs TRBV18 and TRBJ1-2; 9 nucleotides match TRBD1. Germline CDR1 is KGHSH and CDR2 is LQKENI. V dropped 3 bases and J dropped 6; count of bases not matched to a gene: 8. CDR3 size: 15 residues. DNA for the CDR3: TGTGCCAGCTCACCTCCCACAGGGGGCGGAAATGGCTACACCTTC. It translates to CASSPPTGGGNGYTF.

The chain is built from TRBV7-9 and TRBJ1-2, with 9 bases that match TRBD1. Germline trimming cut 5 bases from V and 4 bases from J; bases unmatched to any gene: 11. This CDR3 is built from 16 residues. Germline loops: CDR1 SEHNR, CDR2 FQNEAQ (reference sequence). The CDR3 reads CASSGAGQGEGYGYTF. The CDR3 bases are TGTGCCAGCAGCGGAGCGGGACAGGGCGAAGGCTATGGCTACACCTTC. Drawing the rest from reference TRBV7-9 and TRBJ1-2, the complete variable domain is DTGVSQNPRHKITKRGQNVTFRCDPISEHNRLYWYRQTLGQGPEFLTYFQNEAQLEKSRLLSDRFSAERPKGSFSTLEIQRTEQGDSAMYLCASSGAGQGEGYGYTFGSGTRLTVV.

The DNA for the CDR3 is TGCGCCAGCAGCCCCGGGACTAGCGGCAACACCGGGGAGCTGTTTTTT. Amino acid sequence: CASSPGTSGNTGELFF. This rearrangement joins TRBV5-1 to TRBJ2-2, with 11 bases identical to TRBD2. In germline, CDR1 is SGHRS, CDR2 YFSETQ. The length of the CDR3 is 16 residues. V dropped 4 bases and J dropped 2; count of bases not matched to a gene: 4.